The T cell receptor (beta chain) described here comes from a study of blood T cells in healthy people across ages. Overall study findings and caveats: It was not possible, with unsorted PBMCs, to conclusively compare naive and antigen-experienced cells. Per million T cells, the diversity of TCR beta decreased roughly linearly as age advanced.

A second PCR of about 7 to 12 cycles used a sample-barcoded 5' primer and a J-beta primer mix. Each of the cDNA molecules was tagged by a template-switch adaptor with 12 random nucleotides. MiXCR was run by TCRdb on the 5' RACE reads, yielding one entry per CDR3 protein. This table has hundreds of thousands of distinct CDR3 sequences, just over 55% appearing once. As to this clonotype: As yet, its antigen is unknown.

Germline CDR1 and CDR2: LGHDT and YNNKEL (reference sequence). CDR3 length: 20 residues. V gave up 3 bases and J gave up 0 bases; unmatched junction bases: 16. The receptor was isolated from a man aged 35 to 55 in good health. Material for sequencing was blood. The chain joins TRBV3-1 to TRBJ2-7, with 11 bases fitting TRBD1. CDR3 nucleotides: TGTGCCAGCAGCCACCAGGGAGTGGGACAGGGGGTTTGGATCTCCTACGAGCAGTACTTC. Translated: CASSHQGVGQGVWISYEQYF.